Listed here are 24 T cell receptor beta chains from one sample, sequenced in a study of blood T cell repertoires in COVID-19. Using immunoSEQ multiplex PCR, the repertoire was profiled, and TCRdb retains in-frame clones only, with some absent. The sample consists of under 500,000 clones, around 89% of them appearing once. The specimen sequenced was peripheral blood. Receptors originate from a woman in her 30s with acute or convalescent COVID-19.

The rearrangement links TRBV9 to TRBJ1-4, with a possible D match to TRBD1 (5 bases). This CDR3 has 14 residues. Per the germline V gene, CDR1 is SGDLS and CDR2 is YYNGEE. Between the trimmed V and J ends, which lost 1 base and 8 bases, there was a span of 12 bases. The CDR3 DNA follows: TGTGCCAGCAGCGTACGGGGGGAGGGCGAAAAACTGTTTTTT. Translation gives CASSVRGEGEKLFF.

The V gene is TRBV20-1, the J gene TRBJ1-2, with D maybe TRBD1 (6 bases). The germline V gene has CDR1 DFQATT and CDR2 SNEGSKA (reference sequence). Trimming took 3 bases from V and 0 from J, leaving 14 bases between them. The CDR3 loop spans 15 amino acids. CDR3 protein: CSASLTGTTNYGYTF. For the CDR3, the DNA is TGCAGTGCTAGTTTAACAGGGACAACTAACTATGGCTACACCTTC.

The chain joins TRBV5-4 to TRBJ2-3; no clear D. Trimming took off 4 bases at V and 4 bases at J, with 13 bases between the two ends. Germline CDR1 reads SGHNT; CDR2 reads YYREEE (reference sequence). CDR3 length: 14 residues. CDR3 in amino acids: CASSRMDRADTQYF. In nucleotides, the CDR3 is TGTGCCAGCAGCCGTATGGATCGGGCAGATACGCAGTATTTT.

This clone appeared once. This sequence joins TRBV5-1 and TRBJ2-3, with D uncertain. Germline assignment: CDR1 SGHRS and CDR2 YFSETQ. This CDR3 region has 15 residues. Trimming shortened V by 3 bases and J by 0 bases, and 11 bases separated the two germline ends. This chain's CDR3 is CASSSRVPSTDTQYF. In nucleotides, the CDR3 is TGCGCCAGCAGCTCCCGAGTGCCTAGCACAGATACGCAGTATTTT.

The chain uses TRBV7-9 and TRBJ1-4, with a possible D match to TRBD1 (5 bases). The CDR3 contains 15 residues. CDR1 and CDR2 from the germline V gene are SEHNR and FQNEAQ (reference sequence). The V end lost 4 bases, the J end lost 3 bases, and 12 bases lay between the germline ends. The CDR3 DNA is TGTGCCAGCAGCTCGGAAGGGGTGGCTAATGAAAAACTGTTTTTT. Translation: CASSSEGVANEKLFF.

The chain uses TRBV7-9 and TRBJ2-7; D may be TRBD1 (5 bases). In germline, CDR1 is SEHNR, CDR2 FQNEAQ (reference sequence). The CDR3 is 14 amino acids. V lost 2 bases to trimming and J lost 4 bases, with 12 bases between them. CDR3 coding DNA: TGTGCCAGCAGCTTATCGCAGGGTGCGTACGAGCAGTACTTC. This encodes CASSLSQGAYEQYF.

The chain has TRBV11-2 and TRBJ2-4, with 9 bases that match TRBD2. V shed 4 bases, J shed 5 bases, and the junction held 6 bases outside the gene matches. The CDR3 contains 15 residues. Germline CDR1 is SGHAT and CDR2 is FQNNGV. In nucleotides, the CDR3 is TGTGCCAGCAGCTCCCCTAGCGGGACCCAAAACATTCAGTACTTC. Protein: CASSSPSGTQNIQYF.

The chain has TRBV19 and TRBJ1-6; TRBD1 aligns across 10 bases. The CDR3 spans 15 residues. V dropped 5 bases and J dropped 8; count of bases not matched to a gene: 6. Germline V gives CDR1 LNHDA, CDR2 SQIVND (reference sequence). The CDR3 sequence is CASSRQGALDSPLHF. The CDR3 DNA follows: TGTGCCAGTAGTCGACAGGGGGCACTAGATTCACCCCTCCACTTT.

J is TRBJ2-1 and V is TRBV20-1; D not certain. CDR1 is DFQATT and CDR2 is SNEGSKA in the germline V gene (reference sequence). Trimming took 3 bases from V and 5 from J, leaving 2 bases between them. The CDR3 spans 10 residues. CDR3 in amino acids: CSASNNEQFF. The CDR3 DNA reads TGCAGTGCTAGCAACAATGAGCAGTTCTTC.

The rearrangement uses TRBV7-2 and TRBJ2-1; perhaps TRBD2 as D (5 bases). CDR1 and CDR2 (germline): SGHTA, FQGNSA. CDR3 length: 17 residues. Trimming removed 3 bases at V and 0 bases at J, with 15 bases between. CDR3 sequence: CASSFESAGNSYNEQFF. The CDR3 DNA reads TGTGCCAGCAGCTTTGAATCTGCGGGCAACTCCTACAATGAGCAGTTCTTC.

The CDR3 region is CASTLRRPSYEQYF. The CDR3 bases are TGTGCCAGCACCCTAAGGAGACCTTCCTACGAGCAGTACTTC. The gene calls are TRBV9 and TRBJ2-7; D is undetermined. The CDR3 covers 14 residues. V lost 6 bases and J 1 base, leaving 14 bases between the germline ends. Germline V CDR1 and CDR2: SGDLS, YYNGEE.

The chain employs TRBV30 and TRBJ2-4, with 7 bases lining up with TRBD2. The CDR3 extends over 15 amino acids. The V gene's germline CDR1 is GTSNPN and CDR2 SVGIG (reference sequence). V lost 4 bases to trimming and J lost 0 bases; unmatched junction nucleotides: 6. The CDR3 region has the DNA TGTGCCTGGAATAAAGCGGGACTAGCCAAAAACATTCAGTACTTC. Its translation: CAWNKAGLAKNIQYF.

The chain links TRBV2 to TRBJ1-2; 9 nucleotides align to TRBD1. With 6 bases clipped from V and 6 bases from J, the junction kept 14 bases outside the gene matches. CDR1 and CDR2 from the germline V gene are SNHLY and FYNNEI. The CDR3 sequence is 16 residues long. This chain's CDR3 is CASSPGTGTLRDGYTF. CDR3 bases: TGTGCCAGCAGCCCCGGGACAGGGACTTTACGTGATGGCTACACCTTC. Looking up the rest from reference TRBV2 and TRBJ1-2 gives the full variable domain: EPEVTQTPSHQVTQMGQEVILRCVPISNHLYFYWYRQILGQKVEFLVSFYNNEISEKSEIFDDQFSVERPDGSNFTLKIRSTKLEDSAMYFCASSPGTGTLRDGYTFGSGTRLTVV.

The rearrangement uses TRBV9 and TRBJ2-3; 9 positions agree with TRBD1. The CDR3 sequence is 17 residues long. J lost 2 bases, V lost 4 bases, and 11 bases had no gene match. Germline CDR1 and CDR2: SGDLS and YYNGEE. The CDR3 here is CASSLRGTGLITDTQYF. The CDR3 nucleotides are TGTGCCAGCAGCCTCCGGGGGACAGGGTTAATCACAGATACGCAGTATTTT.

V usage is TRBV19 and J usage is TRBJ2-7, with D perhaps TRBD2 (6 bases). The CDR3 length is 13 residues. The germline V gene has CDR1 LNHDA and CDR2 SQIVND (reference sequence). The V end lost 5 bases, the J end lost 3 bases, and 11 bases lay between the germline ends. The CDR3 reads CASSFGTYYEQYF. CDR3 coding DNA: TGTGCCAGTAGTTTCGGGACTTACTACGAGCAGTACTTC. Variable domain in full (rest from reference TRBV19 and TRBJ2-7): DGGITQSPKYLFRKEGQNVTLSCEQNLNHDAMYWYRQDPGQGLRLIYYSQIVNDFQKGDIAEGYSVSREKKESFPLTVTSAQKNPTAFYLCASSFGTYYEQYFGPGTRLTVT.

The rearrangement joins TRBV14 to TRBJ2-7, with 8 bases lining up with TRBD2. The V gene end was trimmed by 4 bases and the J gene end by 4 bases; junction bases not matched to a gene: 6. CDR3 length equals 14 residues. CDR1 and CDR2 (germline): SGHDN, FVKESK. CDR3 bases: TGTGCCAGCAGCCGAGTAGCGGGGACGTACGAGCAGTACTTC. Its protein product is CASSRVAGTYEQYF.

The V call is TRBV13, the J call TRBJ1-2; D is possibly TRBD1 (6 bases). The V end was cut by 5 bases, the J end by 4 bases, with 11 bases between. Germline CDR1 is PRHDT and CDR2 is FYEKMQ (reference sequence). The CDR3 runs to 13 residues. In nucleotides, the CDR3 is TGTGCCAGCAGCGAACAGGGAACCTATGGCTACACCTTC. It encodes CASSEQGTYGYTF. Looking up the rest from reference TRBV13 and TRBJ1-2 gives the full variable domain: AAGVIQSPRHLIKEKRETATLKCYPIPRHDTVYWYQQGPGQDPQFLISFYEKMQSDKGSIPDRFSAQQFSDYHSELNMSSLELGDSALYFCASSEQGTYGYTFGSGTRLTVV.

The DNA for the CDR3 is TGTGCCAGCAGTTTATCCAGTTGGGACAGAAAATATGGCTACACCTTC. It is translated as CASSLSSWDRKYGYTF. The chain couples TRBV27 to TRBJ1-2; 7 positions match TRBD1. Germline V CDR1 and CDR2: MNHEY, SMNVEV (reference sequence). V was pared by 0 bases and J by 5 bases, with 9 bases of the junction left unmatched. This CDR3 spans 16 amino acids.

Only one count was recorded for this clone. The junction differs from germline at one of its ends, possibly a read error. The chain couples TRBV7-9 to TRBJ2-1; TRBD2 might be the D (5 bases). Germline V lookup: CDR1 SEHNR, CDR2 FQNEAQ (reference sequence). The CDR3 has 13 amino acids. DNA of the CDR3: TGTGCAAGCAGCTTAACTAGTTACAATGAGCAGTTCTTC. Protein: CASSLTSYNEQFF.

This chain joins TRBV19 and TRBJ2-1, with D perhaps matching TRBD1 or TRBD2 (5 bases each). Trimming removed 6 bases at V and 3 bases at J, with 12 bases between. The germline V gene has CDR1 LNHDA and CDR2 SQIVND (reference sequence). The CDR3 runs 14 residues. In nucleotides, the CDR3 is TGTGCCAGTAGCATACAGGAGGACTACAATGAGCAGTTCTTC. Translation gives CASSIQEDYNEQFF.

J is TRBJ1-4 and V is TRBV18, with 8 bases lining up with TRBD1. The germline gives CDR1 KGHSH, CDR2 LQKENI. Trimming at V came to 5 bases and at J to 7 bases, leaving 6 bases not matched to a gene. There are 14 residues in the CDR3. The chain's CDR3 is CASSSLGQGEKLFF. In DNA form, the CDR3 reads TGTGCCAGCTCATCACTTGGACAGGGTGAAAAACTGTTTTTT.

The chain is built from TRBV7-9 and TRBJ2-5; no definite D call. CDR1 and CDR2 (germline): SEHNR, FQNEAQ (reference sequence). The CDR3 has 15 amino acids. V shed 5 bases and J shed 5 bases, with 18 bases lying between them. The CDR3 sequence: CASSPGWWRRETQYF. The CDR3 DNA sequence: TGTGCCAGCAGCCCCGGGTGGTGGCGACGGGAGACCCAGTACTTC.

J is TRBJ1-4 and V is TRBV15; 8 bases map to TRBD1. Trimming cost V 0 bases and J 7 bases; bases outside gene matches: 10. CDR3 length equals 17 residues. Germline V lookup: CDR1 LNHNV, CDR2 YYDKDF (reference sequence). The CDR3, as DNA: TGTGCCACCAGCAGAGATGGGGTCCCGACAGGGGTTGAAAAACTGTTTTTT. Encoded protein: CATSRDGVPTGVEKLFF.

V usage is TRBV15 and J usage is TRBJ1-4; no clear D gene. Trimming removed 9 bases from V and 0 bases from J, with 14 bases in between. Germline loops: CDR1 LNHNV, CDR2 YYDKDF (reference sequence). This CDR3 has 15 amino acids. CDR3 nucleotide sequence: TGTGCCACAACCCGTACTCTTGCAACTAATGAAAAACTGTTTTTT. This codes for CATTRTLATNEKLFF.